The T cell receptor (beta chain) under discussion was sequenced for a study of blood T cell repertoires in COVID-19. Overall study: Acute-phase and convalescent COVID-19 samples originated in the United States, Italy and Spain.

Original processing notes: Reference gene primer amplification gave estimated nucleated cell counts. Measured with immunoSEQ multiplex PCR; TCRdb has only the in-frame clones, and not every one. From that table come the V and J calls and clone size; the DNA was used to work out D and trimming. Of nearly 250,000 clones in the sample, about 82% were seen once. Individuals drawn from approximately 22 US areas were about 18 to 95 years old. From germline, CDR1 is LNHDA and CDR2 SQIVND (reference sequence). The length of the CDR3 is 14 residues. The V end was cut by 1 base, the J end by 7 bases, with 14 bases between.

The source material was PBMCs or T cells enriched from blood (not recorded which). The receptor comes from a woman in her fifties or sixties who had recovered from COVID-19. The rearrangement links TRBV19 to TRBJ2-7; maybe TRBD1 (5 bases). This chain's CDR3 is CASSIAQGSWEQYF. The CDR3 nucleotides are TGTGCCAGTAGTATAGCCCAGGGATCGTGGGAGCAGTACTTC.